Listed below are T cell receptor beta chains from one sample, sequenced in a study of molecular identifiers for immune sequencing clone quantification. TCRdb called the PCR reads again in MiXCR, with one record for every CDR3 protein. The data show about 640,000 distinct CDR3 sequences, just under 20% seen once. Source material: naive CD8+ T cells from blood, with Jurkat cell RNA spiked in. All receptors come from a human donor in good health. Some libraries in this study had Jurkat cell RNA spiked in. Each CDR3 is given without its conserved first and last residue. D genes are given only for firm matches.

V gene: TRBV30
D gene: NA
J gene: TRBJ1-1
CDR3 protein: AWSVGGAEAF

V gene: TRBV10-3
D gene: NA
J gene: TRBJ2-3
CDR3 protein: AISEMGITDTQY

V gene: TRBV20-1
D gene: TRBD1
J gene: TRBJ2-7
CDR3 protein: SARVWGQGVYEQY

V gene: TRBV19
D gene: TRBD2
J gene: TRBJ2-1
CDR3 protein: ASSIVAGDYNEQF

V gene: TRBV9
D gene: TRBD1
J gene: TRBJ2-5
CDR3 protein: ASSGWTGLETQY

V gene: TRBV6-5
D gene: NA
J gene: TRBJ2-7
CDR3 protein: ASSYSARDRGPYEQY

V gene: TRBV5-1
D gene: NA
J gene: TRBJ2-7
CDR3 protein: ASSPDMGLTYEQY

V gene: TRBV4-3
D gene: NA
J gene: TRBJ2-7
CDR3 protein: ASSPEDGTYEQY

V gene: TRBV5-3
D gene: NA
J gene: TRBJ1-1
CDR3 protein: ARSHQGYLNTEAF

V gene: TRBV7-9
D gene: NA
J gene: TRBJ1-5
CDR3 protein: ASSHLGAGQPQH

V gene: TRBV5-5
D gene: NA
J gene: TRBJ2-5
CDR3 protein: ASRPDGLRETQY

V gene: TRBV6-5
D gene: TRBD1
J gene: TRBJ1-2
CDR3 protein: ASSSAPDRSEYGYT

V gene: TRBV9
D gene: NA
J gene: TRBJ2-1
CDR3 protein: ASSPQNPHSYEQF

V gene: TRBV4-3
D gene: TRBD1
J gene: TRBJ2-7
CDR3 protein: ASSHATGYYEQY

V gene: TRBV7-6
D gene: TRBD2
J gene: TRBJ2-7
CDR3 protein: ASSLGGTSGSSEQY

V gene: TRBV5-6
D gene: NA
J gene: TRBJ1-1
CDR3 protein: ASSLAVGMNTEAF

V gene: TRBV7-2
D gene: NA
J gene: TRBJ2-7
CDR3 protein: ASSPPAQGPYEQY